These 26 T cell receptor beta chains came from one sample sequenced in a study of blood T cell repertoires in COVID-19. Here immunoSEQ multiplex PCR was the method, and the copy in TCRdb shows in-frame clones only, minus some. Here the sample spans about 280,000 clones, 80% to 90% being singletons. The specimen sequenced was peripheral blood. The receptor set was obtained from a woman aged 70 to 79 with acute or convalescent COVID-19.

The chain employs TRBV28 and TRBJ2-1; perhaps TRBD2 as D (6 bases). CDR3 size: 14 residues. Germline assignment: CDR1 MDHEN and CDR2 SYDVKM. Trimming took off 6 bases at V and 10 bases at J, with 19 bases between the two ends. The CDR3, as DNA: TGTGCCAGCAGAGCAGAGGGTTTAGCGGTAGAGCAGTTCTTC. Protein sequence: CASRAEGLAVEQFF.

This chain connects TRBV18 to TRBJ1-2, with 8 bases matching TRBD1. J gave up 7 bases and V 3 bases, and 1 base lay outside the gene matches. The CDR3 extends over 12 amino acids. CDR1 and CDR2 (germline): KGHSH, LQKENI. The CDR3 bases are TGTGCCAGCTCACCGGACAGGGCTGGCTACACCTTC. Protein sequence: CASSPDRAGYTF.

The gene calls are TRBV5-1 and TRBJ2-7; 7 bases align to TRBD1. CDR3 length: 15 residues. The V gene's germline CDR1 is SGHRS and CDR2 YFSETQ. V shed 2 bases, J shed 2 bases, and the junction held 7 bases outside the gene matches. The CDR3 DNA reads TGCGCCAGCAGCTTACAGACAGGGTCTACCTACGAGCAGTACTTC. Translated, it gives CASSLQTGSTYEQYF.

This chain joins TRBV5-1 and TRBJ1-1; tentative D call: TRBD1 (5 bases). Germline V lookup: CDR1 SGHRS, CDR2 YFSETQ. This CDR3 is 13 amino acids long. The ends were cut back, 6 bases at V and 4 bases at J, with 13 bases in the middle. The CDR3 sequence is CASTLGGSTEAFF. As DNA, the CDR3 is TGCGCCAGCACCCTTGGGGGGTCCACTGAAGCTTTCTTT.

CDR3 nucleotide sequence: TGTGCCAGTAGTATACAAGACTTACCTTATAGCAATCAGCCCCAGCATTTT. Amino acid sequence: CASSIQDLPYSNQPQHF. The chain employs TRBV19 and TRBJ1-5; unclear D gene. There are 17 residues in the CDR3. Germline V gene data show CDR1 as LNHDA and CDR2 as SQIVND (reference sequence). The V gene lost 2 bases and the J gene lost 0 bases, with 14 bases spanning the gap.

The chain employs TRBV7-8 and TRBJ1-1, with 9 bases that match TRBD1. Germline lookup yields CDR1 SGHVS and CDR2 FQNEAQ. The J segment lost 5 bases and the V segment lost 10 bases, leaving 8 bases of the junction unmatched. The length of the CDR3 is 13 residues. The chain's CDR3 is CATSTGGYTEAFF. The CDR3 DNA sequence: TGTGCCACCTCGACAGGGGGTTATACTGAAGCTTTCTTT. Using reference TRBV7-8 and TRBJ1-1 for the parts outside the CDR3, the full variable domain is GAGVSQSPRYKVAKRGQDVALRCDPISGHVSLFWYQQALGQGPEFLTYFQNEAQLDKSGLPSDRFFAERPEGSVSTLKIQRTQQEDSAVYLCATSTGGYTEAFFGQGTRLTVV.

This chain joins TRBV2 and TRBJ2-1; a weak D match, TRBD2 (6 bases). The CDR3 contains 16 residues. Trimming stripped 6 bases from V and 4 bases from J, with 19 bases between. The V gene's germline CDR1 is SNHLY and CDR2 FYNNEI. As DNA, the CDR3 is TGTGCCAGCAGCGAGGGACTCCTCCCTCAATACAATGAGCAGTTCTTC. Residues: CASSEGLLPQYNEQFF.

This chain connects TRBV6-5 to TRBJ1-6, with D possibly matching TRBD1 (5 bases). Trimming left V 6 bases short and J 11 bases short, with 14 bases between. CDR1 and CDR2 (germline): MNHEY, SVGAGI. The CDR3 spans 13 residues. CDR3 DNA: TGTGCCAGCAGATTAAGACAGCCAACACCCCTCCACTTT. Residues: CASRLRQPTPLHF.

A remark on this clone: The sample carries other DNA sequences with the same CDR3. The chain couples TRBV29-1 to TRBJ1-1, with a weak D call TRBD1 (6 bases). Deletions cut 7 bases from V and 4 bases from J, with 13 bases between. This CDR3 comprises 12 residues. Germline V gene lookup returns CDR1 SQVTM and CDR2 ANQGSEA. The CDR3 nucleotides are TGCAGCGCAACAGGGATCGGCACTGAAGCTTTCTTT. This encodes CSATGIGTEAFF. The full variable domain, completed using reference TRBV29-1 and TRBJ1-1, is SAVISQKPSRDICQRGTSLTIQCQVDSQVTMMFWYRQQPGQSLTLIATANQGSEATYESGFVIDKFPISRPNLTFSTLTVSNMSPEDSSIYLCSATGIGTEAFFGQGTRLTVV.

This clone was counted once. The chain recombines TRBV11-2 with TRBJ1-1, with D tentatively TRBD1 (6 bases). Trimming cost V 5 bases and J 4 bases, with 17 bases left between them. The CDR3 has 15 amino acids. Looked up from germline, CDR1 is SGHAT and CDR2 is FQNNGV. The CDR3 region has the DNA TGTGCCAGCAGCCAAGTACAGGGTACAGGCACTGAAGCTTTCTTT. Its translation: CASSQVQGTGTEAFF. Looking up the rest from reference TRBV11-2 and TRBJ1-1 gives the full variable domain: EAGVAQSPRYKIIEKRQSVAFWCNPISGHATLYWYQQILGQGPKLLIQFQNNGVVDDSQLPKDRFSAERLKGVDSTLKIQPAKLEDSAVYLCASSQVQGTGTEAFFGQGTRLTVV.

This chain links TRBV6-5 with TRBJ2-3; perhaps TRBD1 as D (6 bases). The CDR3 runs 15 residues. Germline CDR1 and CDR2: MNHEY and SVGAGI. V lost 5 bases and J lost 3, with 15 bases in between. The CDR3 DNA is TGTGCCAGCAGTCCAGGTCCGCAGGGGACAGATACGCAGTATTTT. Its translation is CASSPGPQGTDTQYF.

The count of this clone is one. V is TRBV19 and J is TRBJ1-1, with D perhaps TRBD1 (5 bases). Trimming shortened V by 10 bases and J by 6 bases, and 12 bases separated the two germline ends. CDR1 LNHDA and CDR2 SQIVND come from the germline V gene (reference sequence). The CDR3 is made up of 11 amino acids. CDR3 protein: CATQGPSEAFF. The DNA of the CDR3 is TGTGCCACCCAGGGTCCTTCTGAAGCTTTCTTT.

The chain carries TRBV2 and TRBJ1-5; D not certain. The germline V gene encodes CDR1 SNHLY and CDR2 FYNNEI. Trimming stripped 5 bases from V and 1 base from J, with 15 bases between. The CDR3 is made up of 16 amino acids. In nucleotides, the CDR3 is TGTGCCAGCAGTCTCCAGCGTAAACGAAGCAATCAGCCCCAGCATTTT. It specifies CASSLQRKRSNQPQHF.

The V and J genes are TRBV7-2 and TRBJ1-5; D is perhaps TRBD1 (6 bases). Germline V gene lookup returns CDR1 SGHTA and CDR2 FQGNSA. V lost 0 bases to trimming and J lost 6 bases, with 9 bases between them. The CDR3 loop spans 14 amino acids. In DNA form, the CDR3 reads TGTGCCAGCAGCTTAGCGACAGGAGCTCAGCCCCAGCATTTT. Protein: CASSLATGAQPQHF.

V and J are TRBV10-3 and TRBJ2-2, with D tentatively TRBD2 (7 bases). The ends were cut back, 2 bases at V and 0 bases at J, with 16 bases in the middle. Per the germline V gene, CDR1 is ENHRY and CDR2 is SYGVKD. This CDR3 spans 18 amino acids. The CDR3 region has the DNA TGTGCCATCAGTGAGGGCCCTGGCGGGGGCTCGAACACCGGGGAGCTGTTTTTT. Residues: CAISEGPGGGSNTGELFF.

This chain links TRBV3-1 (or the pseudogene TRBV3-2) with TRBJ1-4; 10 positions agree with TRBD1. Germline assignment: CDR1 LGHDT and CDR2 YNNKEL (reference sequence). V was clipped by 5 bases and J by 8 bases; unmatched bases: 11. The length of the CDR3 is 16 residues. CDR3 loop: CASSAMTGGAEEKLFF. In DNA, the CDR3 is TGTGCCAGCAGCGCCATGACAGGGGGCGCGGAGGAAAAACTGTTTTTT.

The V and J genes are TRBV18 and TRBJ1-1; TRBD1 is a possible D gene (5 bases). This CDR3 has 15 residues. Deletions cut 4 bases from V and 1 base from J, with 13 bases between. CDR1 and CDR2 from the germline V gene are KGHSH and LQKENI. The CDR3 spells CASSLGQVKNTEAFF. CDR3 coding DNA: TGTGCCAGCTCACTAGGACAAGTGAAGAACACTGAAGCTTTCTTT.

The J gene is TRBJ2-1, the V gene TRBV5-1; D may be TRBD1 (6 bases). V was pared by 0 bases and J by 6 bases, with 10 bases between. The CDR3 has 14 residues. The V gene's germline CDR1 is SGHRS and CDR2 YFSETQ. CDR3 nucleotide sequence: TGCGCCAGCAGCTTGGGGACAGCACCCAATGAGCAGTTCTTC. Translating it yields CASSLGTAPNEQFF.

The V gene is TRBV6-2 or TRBV6-3, the J gene TRBJ2-3; no clear D gene. Germline assignment: CDR1 MNHEY and CDR2 SVGEGT. This CDR3 is 11 amino acids long. V lost 4 bases to trimming and J lost 6 bases, with 5 bases between them. CDR3 region: CASSFQDTQYF. CDR3 in DNA: TGTGCCAGCAGTTTTCAGGATACGCAGTATTTT.

This clone was seen only once. The chain links TRBV10-3 to TRBJ1-2; D is undetermined. The ends were cut back, 3 bases at V and 7 bases at J, with 9 bases in the middle. The CDR3 runs 12 residues. CDR1 ENHRY and CDR2 SYGVKD come from the germline V gene. The CDR3 region is CAISEAGFGYTF. In nucleotides, the CDR3 is TGTGCCATCAGTGAAGCGGGGTTTGGCTACACCTTC.

Notes on this clone: A junction boundary mismatches the germline segment, possibly from a read error. This chain connects TRBV12-3 or TRBV12-4 to TRBJ1-1; 7 nucleotides match TRBD1. This CDR3 contains 12 residues. Written as DNA, the CDR3 is TGTGCCAGCAGCTTAGGGGGCCTCCGAGCTTTCTTT. Protein sequence: CASSLGGLRAFF.

The gene calls are TRBV6-4 and TRBJ2-1, with 14 bases that match TRBD2. Germline loops: CDR1 MRHNA, CDR2 SNTAGT. The V and J ends lost 3 bases and 13 bases, in that order; junction bases with no gene match: 5. This CDR3 spans 14 amino acids. The CDR3 coding sequence is TGTGCCAGCAGTGAGGGACTAGCGGGGGCCAGTCAGTTCTTC. Translating it yields CASSEGLAGASQFF.

This sequence joins TRBV9 and TRBJ2-3; D ambiguous. The CDR3 contains 14 residues. Trimming pared 3 bases from V and 0 bases from J, leaving 8 bases between. Germline V gene sequence: CDR1 SGDLS, CDR2 YYNGEE. The CDR3: CASSAEISTDTQYF. Here the CDR3 DNA reads TGTGCCAGCAGCGCCGAGATTAGCACAGATACGCAGTATTTT.

The V gene is TRBV5-1, the J gene TRBJ1-4; TRBD1 aligns across 10 bases. After removal of 0 bases from V and 8 bases from J, the junction contained 4 bases not matched to a gene. CDR1 is SGHRS, CDR2 YFSETQ, per germline. This CDR3 has 15 amino acids. As DNA, the CDR3 is TGCGCCAGCAGCTTGGCCGGGACAGGGGCGGAAAAACTGTTTTTT. It is translated as CASSLAGTGAEKLFF.

This clone was seen a single time. V is TRBV18 and J is TRBJ2-7, with 14 bases lining up with TRBD2. This CDR3 is built from 17 residues. Germline V gene sequence: CDR1 KGHSH, CDR2 LQKENI. The trim removed 2 bases at V and 4 bases at J, leaving 7 bases unmatched. The CDR3 loop is CASSPRKGLAGEYEQYF. CDR3 in DNA: TGTGCCAGCTCACCAAGGAAGGGACTAGCGGGGGAATACGAGCAGTACTTC. The whole variable domain, filled in from reference TRBV18 and TRBJ2-7, reads NAGVMQNPRHLVRRRGQEARLRCSPMKGHSHVYWYRQLPEEGLKFMVYLQKENIIDESGMPKERFSAEFPKEGPSILRIQQVVRGDSAAYFCASSPRKGLAGEYEQYFGPGTRLTVT.

V and J are TRBV6-4 and TRBJ2-3, with TRBD1 matching over 9 bases. Germline values: CDR1 MRHNA, CDR2 SNTAGT. The CDR3 contains 20 residues. With V trimmed by 4 bases and J by 5 bases, 22 bases remained unmatched. This CDR3 reads CASSVSSRDRVLWVKDTQYF. In DNA, the CDR3 is TGTGCCAGCAGTGTCTCCAGCCGGGACAGGGTTTTATGGGTAAAAGATACGCAGTATTTT.